This record concerns one T cell receptor beta chain sequence. The data stem from a study of blood T cell repertoires in COVID-19. This CDR3 region has 19 residues. Germline assignment: CDR1 SGHNT and CDR2 YYREEE (reference sequence). The ends lost 2 bases at V and 3 bases at J; junction bases unmatched: 12. Assay used: immunoSEQ multiplex PCR; TCRdb lists only in-frame clones, some missing. The sample lists roughly 400,000 clones; about 92% were seen once. The J gene is TRBJ1-4, the V gene TRBV5-4; 11 nucleotides line up with TRBD1. The sequence was obtained from a man aged 18-30 years who had recovered from COVID-19. Material: PBMCs or T cells enriched from blood (not recorded which). Written as DNA, the CDR3 is TGTGCCAGCAGCTTCACAGGACAGGGGGCGCGGGTGGCTAATGAAAAACTGTTTTTT. Amino acids: CASSFTGQGARVANEKLFF.